Listed below are T cell receptor beta chains from one sample, sequenced in a study of blood T cell repertoires in COVID-19. The assay was immunoSEQ multiplex PCR, and TCRdb's table has in-frame clones only and misses some. The data contain 200,000 to 300,000 clones, 75% to 90% of them singletons. Sequencing used peripheral blood. The receptors stem from a human donor in a cohort sampled during active COVID-19. Each CDR3 is given with its conserved first and last residue. D genes are given only for firm matches. Expanded clones get a size class; other rows say once, few or many, or leave the size out.

D | length | J | size | V | DNA | CDR3
- | 13 | TRBJ2-7 | - | TRBV5-1 | TGCGCCAGCAGCGCTCGACAACTGAGTGAGCAGTACTTC | CASSARQLSEQYF
TRBD2 | 14 | TRBJ2-7 | few | TRBV7-6 | TGTGCCAGCAGCTCGAAAGCGGGAGACTACGAGCAGTACTTC | CASSSKAGDYEQYF
- | 15 | TRBJ1-1 | - | TRBV7-2 | TGTGCCAGCAGCTCTGCGGGACTCCTAAACACTGAAGCTTTCTTT | CASSSAGLLNTEAFF
- | 14 | TRBJ1-2 | - | TRBV5-5 | TGTGCCAGCAGCGTCGACAGTTCCCTCGGGGGCTACACCTTC | CASSVDSSLGGYTF
- | 15 | TRBJ2-3 | - | TRBV5-1 | TGCGCCAGCAGCTTGGGGACAGCTAGCACAGATACGCAGTATTTT | CASSLGTASTDTQYF
- | 11 | TRBJ2-7 | - | TRBV29-1 | TGCAGCACCTGGACAGCCTACGAGCAGTACTTC | CSTWTAYEQYF
TRBD1 | 17 | TRBJ1-1 | - | TRBV2 | TGTGCCAGCGGGGTAACAGGGGGGGATTCCTTAAACACTGAAGCTTTCTTT | CASGVTGGDSLNTEAFF
- | 14 | TRBJ1-1 | - | TRBV2 | TGTGCCAGCAGTGAATTGACAGTGAACACTGAAGCTTTCTTT | CASSELTVNTEAFF
- | 16 | TRBJ2-7 | - | TRBV2 | TGTGCCAGCAGTGAAAGCCTGTCTAGCCGTAATTACGAGCAGTACTTC | CASSESLSSRNYEQYF
- | 16 | TRBJ1-5 | - | TRBV7-2 | TGTGCCAGCAGCTTAGCCACAGGAAGCAACAATCAGCCCCAGCATTTT | CASSLATGSNNQPQHF
- | 12 | TRBJ2-2 | - | TRBV27 | TGTGCCACCAAACAGACGAGCCGGGAGCTGTTTTTT | CATKQTSRELFF
- | 13 | TRBJ2-3 | - | TRBV10-1 | TGCGCCAGCAGTGAGTACGGTGGAGATACGCAGTATTTT | CASSEYGGDTQYF
TRBD2 | 16 | TRBJ2-3 | once | TRBV24-1 | TGTGCCACCAGTGATCCTATAGCGGGGGGGCCAGATACGCAGTATTTT | CATSDPIAGGPDTQYF
- | 16 | TRBJ2-1 | - | TRBV4-1 | TGCGCCAGCAGCCAAGGGAGCGGGTACTCCTACAATGAGCAGTTCTTC | CASSQGSGYSYNEQFF
TRBD2 | 15 | TRBJ2-1 | few | TRBV6-5 | TGTGCCAGCGGGGCTAGCGGGAGGGGATACAATGAGCAGTTCTTC | CASGASGRGYNEQFF
TRBD1 | 14 | TRBJ1-4 | once | TRBV7-9 | TGTGCCAGCAGCACAGAGGGGGCTTATGAAAAACTGTTTTTT | CASSTEGAYEKLFF
TRBD1 | 14 | TRBJ1-1 | - | TRBV4-1 | TGCGCCAGCAGCCCGGGACAGATGAACACTGAAGCTTTCTTT | CASSPGQMNTEAFF
- | 15 | TRBJ2-5 | - | TRBV28 | TGTGCCAGCAGCCCTCTATTTAGCGACAGGGAGACCCAGTACTTC | CASSPLFSDRETQYF
- | 15 | TRBJ2-3 | - | TRBV5-1 | TGCGCCAGCAGCTTGGGAGCGACTAGCACAGATACGCAGTATTTT | CASSLGATSTDTQYF
TRBD2 | 19 | TRBJ2-3 | - | TRBV28 | TGTGCCAGCAGTCGGGGACTAGCGGGGGGGCTCTCACGCACAGATACGCAGTATTTT | CASSRGLAGGLSRTDTQYF
TRBD1 | 14 | TRBJ2-2 | once | TRBV6-6 | TGTGCCAGCACCCAGACAGGGGCCACCGGGGAGCTGTTTTTT | CASTQTGATGELFF